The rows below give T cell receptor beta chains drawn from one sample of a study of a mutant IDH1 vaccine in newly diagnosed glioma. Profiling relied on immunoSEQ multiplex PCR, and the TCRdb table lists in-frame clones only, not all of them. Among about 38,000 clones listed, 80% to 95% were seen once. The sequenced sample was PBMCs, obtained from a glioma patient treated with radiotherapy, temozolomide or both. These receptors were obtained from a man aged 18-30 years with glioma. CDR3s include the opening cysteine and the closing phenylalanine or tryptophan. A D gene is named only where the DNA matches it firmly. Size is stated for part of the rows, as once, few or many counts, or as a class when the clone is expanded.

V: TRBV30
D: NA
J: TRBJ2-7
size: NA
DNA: TGTGCCTGGTCGCGTCCTACGAAGCAGTACTTC
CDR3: CAWSRPTKQYF

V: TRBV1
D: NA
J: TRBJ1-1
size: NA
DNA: TGCACCATCCAGGGTGAAGCTTTCTTT
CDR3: CTIQGEAFF

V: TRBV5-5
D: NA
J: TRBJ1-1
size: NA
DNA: TGTGCCAGCAGCTTGGGGGATCCACACTTCATGAACACTGAAGCTTTCTTT
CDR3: CASSLGDPHFMNTEAFF

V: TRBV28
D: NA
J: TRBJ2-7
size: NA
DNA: TGTGCCAGCAGTTTATCGAACGATGGACAACTTTGGTCCTACGAGCAGTACTTC
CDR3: CASSLSNDGQLWSYEQYF

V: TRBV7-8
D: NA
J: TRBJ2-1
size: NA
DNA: TGTGCCAGCAGCGTAAGGGAGGGGGTTGCTCCAGAGCAGTTCTTC
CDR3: CASSVREGVAPEQFF

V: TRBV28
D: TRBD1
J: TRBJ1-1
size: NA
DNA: TGTGCCAGCAGCCCCGCGACAGGGTTCGGGACTGAAGCTTTCTTT
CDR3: CASSPATGFGTEAFF

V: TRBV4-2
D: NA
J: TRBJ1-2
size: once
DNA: TGTGCCAGCAGCCAGCCTACCGGACGAGGCAACTATGGCTACACCTTC
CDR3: CASSQPTGRGNYGYTF

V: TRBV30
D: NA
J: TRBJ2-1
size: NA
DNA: TGTGCCTGGAGTGTAACCCCCAGGGGTAATGAGCAGTTCTTC
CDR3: CAWSVTPRGNEQFF

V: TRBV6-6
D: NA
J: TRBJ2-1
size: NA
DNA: TGTGCCAGCAGTTACCCGGCCGGGGGCAACGAGCAGTTCTTC
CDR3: CASSYPAGGNEQFF

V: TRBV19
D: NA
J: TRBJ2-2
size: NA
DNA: TGTGCCAGTAGTATAAGGCTAGGTCCCACCGGGGAGCTGTTTTTT
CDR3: CASSIRLGPTGELFF

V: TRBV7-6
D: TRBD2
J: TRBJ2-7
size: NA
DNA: TGTGCCAGCAGCCGGGGACTAGCGGGAGGGCCGGTGTACGAGCAGTACTTC
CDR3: CASSRGLAGGPVYEQYF

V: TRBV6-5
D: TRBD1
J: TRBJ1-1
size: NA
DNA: TGTGCCAGCAGACTGGACAGGGTGACTGAAGCTTTCTTT
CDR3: CASRLDRVTEAFF

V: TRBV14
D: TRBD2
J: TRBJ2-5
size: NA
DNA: TGTGCCAGCAGCCAAGGACTAGCGGGAGTGGGAGAGACCCAGTACTTC
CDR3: CASSQGLAGVGETQYF

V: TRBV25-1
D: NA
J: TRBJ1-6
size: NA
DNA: TGTGCCAGCAGGGAGACACAGATACTGGATTCACCCCTCCACTTT
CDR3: CASRETQILDSPLHF

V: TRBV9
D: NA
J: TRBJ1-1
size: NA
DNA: TGTGCCAGCAGCGTATCAGGGTTTGACACTGAAGCTTTCTTT
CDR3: CASSVSGFDTEAFF

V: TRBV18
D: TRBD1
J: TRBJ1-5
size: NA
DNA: TGTGCCAGCTCACCCCAGGGGGGGAATAGCAATCAGCCCCAGCATTTT
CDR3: CASSPQGGNSNQPQHF

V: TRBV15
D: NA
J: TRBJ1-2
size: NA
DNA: TGTGCCACCAGCAGAGGACCCTCTGGCTACACCTTC
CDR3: CATSRGPSGYTF

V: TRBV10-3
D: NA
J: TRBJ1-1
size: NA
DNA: TGTGCCATCGGCCCCCTCGGGGGGCTACGCACTGAAGCTTTCTTT
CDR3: CAIGPLGGLRTEAFF

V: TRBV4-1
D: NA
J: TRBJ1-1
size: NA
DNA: TGCGCCAGCAAGGAGGGGATGGCCGGTGGAGCTTTCTTT
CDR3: CASKEGMAGGAFF

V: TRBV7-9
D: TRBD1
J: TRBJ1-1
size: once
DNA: TGTGCCAGCAGCTCCGGGACAGGGAACACTGAAGCTTTCTTT
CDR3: CASSSGTGNTEAFF

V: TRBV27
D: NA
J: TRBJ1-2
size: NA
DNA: TGTGCCAGCACTCTCCGGTCAGCTAACTATGGCTACACCTTC
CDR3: CASTLRSANYGYTF

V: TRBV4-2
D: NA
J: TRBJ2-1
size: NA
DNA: TGTGCCAGCAGCCAAGGTGACCGGCCCCCCTACAATGAGCAGTTCTTC
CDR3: CASSQGDRPPYNEQFF

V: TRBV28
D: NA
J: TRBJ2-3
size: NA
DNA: TGTGCCAGCAGCCGACCTCAGGGGAACCCAGATACGCAGTATTTT
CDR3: CASSRPQGNPDTQYF

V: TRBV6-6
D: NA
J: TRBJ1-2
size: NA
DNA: TGTGCCAGCAGTTATACAGCTTCCTATGGCTACACCTTC
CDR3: CASSYTASYGYTF

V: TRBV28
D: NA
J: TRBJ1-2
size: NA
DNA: TGTGCCAGCAGTTCCCTTGGGGGCTACACCTTC
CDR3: CASSSLGGYTF

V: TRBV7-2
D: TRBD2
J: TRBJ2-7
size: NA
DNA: TGTGCCAGCAGCTTACGCCTGGCTAGCGGGAGTTCCCACGAGCAGTACTTC
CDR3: CASSLRLASGSSHEQYF

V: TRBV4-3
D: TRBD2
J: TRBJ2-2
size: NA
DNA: TGCGCCAGCAGCCCCCTAGGACTAGCCGAATACACCGGGGAGCTGTTTTTT
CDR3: CASSPLGLAEYTGELFF

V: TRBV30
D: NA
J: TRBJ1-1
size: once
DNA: TGTGCCTGGAGCTTTACAGGTCACGCGAACACTGAAGCTTTCTTT
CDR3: CAWSFTGHANTEAFF

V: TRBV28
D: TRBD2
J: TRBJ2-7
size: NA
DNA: TGTGCCACCCACGGACTAGCGGGAGTGGATGAGCAGTACTTC
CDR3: CATHGLAGVDEQYF

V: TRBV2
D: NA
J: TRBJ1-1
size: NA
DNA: TGTGCCAGCAGTAAAGAACAACCGGGTCGGGGCACTGAAGCTTTCTTT
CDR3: CASSKEQPGRGTEAFF

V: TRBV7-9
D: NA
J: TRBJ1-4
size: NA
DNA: TGTGCCAGCAGCTACCGACAGGCAGGTGCGGAAAAACTGTTTTTT
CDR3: CASSYRQAGAEKLFF